This TCR beta chain derives from a study of T cell repertoires in cytomegalovirus infection. Looking at the study overall: The public TCR beta signatures pointed to both CMV infection and matching HLA type. The study, taken as a whole, reports: Frequencies of public TCR beta families were cumulated, and this identified carriers of CMV plus the relevant HLA. Dominating the ex vivo response were HLA-C-restricted CMV-specific TCR beta clonotypes.

Each CDR3 protein gets one entry after TCRdb re-called the reads with MiXCR. The table shows approximately 100,000 distinct CDR3 sequences, with 20% to 30% occurring only once. As concerns this clonotype: As yet, its antigen is unknown.

The sequence derives from a human donor in good health (CMV status not recorded). Some clones in this sample may be carry-over from other donors' samples. The sequenced sample was CD8+ T cells from PBMCs.

The chain's CDR3 is CASSVEDGPHYEQYF. DNA of the CDR3: TGTGCCAGCAGCGTAGAGGATGGACCGCACTACGAGCAGTACTTC. The chain carries TRBV9 and TRBJ2-7; unclear D gene. V dropped 0 bases and J dropped 3 bases, with 13 bases sitting between them. The germline gives CDR1 SGDLS, CDR2 YYNGEE. The length of the CDR3 is 15 residues.